Below are 3 T cell receptor beta chains sequenced from a single sample in a study of T cell responses to AZD1222 COVID-19 vaccine. Here immunoSEQ multiplex PCR was the method, and the copy in TCRdb shows in-frame clones only, minus some. The sample has about 60,000 clones; under 95% are singletons. The sample consisted of peripheral blood, taken 28 days after the second dose of the MenACWY control vaccine. These receptor sequences come from an adult who received the MenACWY meningococcal vaccine as a control.

The chain links TRBV28 to TRBJ2-2; the match to TRBD1 covers 9 bases. CDR1 is MDHEN, CDR2 SYDVKM, per germline. CDR3 size: 14 residues. V was clipped by 7 bases and J by 5 bases; unmatched bases: 5. CDR3 loop: CASTGTGITGELFF. The CDR3 DNA is TGTGCCAGCACCGGGACAGGGATTACCGGGGAGCTGTTTTTT.

A single count supports this clone. The chain is built from TRBV29-1 and TRBJ2-3; 11 bases match TRBD2. Germline V gene data show CDR1 as SQVTM and CDR2 as ANQGSEA. The CDR3 extends over 15 amino acids. V lost 1 base and J lost 4; bases outside the gene matches: 4. CDR3 nucleotide sequence: TGCAGCGTTGAAGGCCTAGCGGGAGGATCAGATACGCAGTATTTT. Protein product: CSVEGLAGGSDTQYF.

This chain uses TRBV29-1 with TRBJ2-2; 10 bases agree with TRBD1. The germline V gene has CDR1 SQVTM and CDR2 ANQGSEA. The CDR3 sequence is 14 residues long. After removal of 6 bases from V and 6 bases from J, the junction contained 7 bases not matched to a gene. This CDR3 reads CSVTGGKSAGELFF. The DNA for the CDR3 is TGCAGCGTGACAGGGGGCAAGAGCGCCGGGGAGCTGTTTTTT.